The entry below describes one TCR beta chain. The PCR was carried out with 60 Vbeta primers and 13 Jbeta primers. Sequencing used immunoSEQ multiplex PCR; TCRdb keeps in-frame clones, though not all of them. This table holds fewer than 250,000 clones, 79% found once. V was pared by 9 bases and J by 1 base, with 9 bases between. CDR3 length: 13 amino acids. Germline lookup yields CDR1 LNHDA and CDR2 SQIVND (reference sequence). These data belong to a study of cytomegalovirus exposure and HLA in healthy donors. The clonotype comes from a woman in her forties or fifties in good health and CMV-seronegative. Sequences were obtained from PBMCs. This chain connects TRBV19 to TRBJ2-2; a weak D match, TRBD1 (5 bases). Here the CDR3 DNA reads TGTGCCAGCAATGGACAGAACACCGGGGAGCTGTTTTTT. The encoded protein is CASNGQNTGELFF.